A single sample gave rise to the 13 T cell receptor beta chains below, sequenced in a study of Tregs in tolerant kidney transplant recipients. TCRdb keeps only in-frame clones here, not all; method: immunoSEQ multiplex PCR. Of roughly 80,000 clones detected, approximately 90% appear once; the ten largest clones hold around 0.32%. The starting material was Tregs from blood, obtained before the transplant. The receptors originated from a human donor who received a combined kidney and bone marrow transplant.

V usage is TRBV5-1 and J usage is TRBJ2-3; either TRBD1 or TRBD2 may supply D (5 bases each). The CDR3 is 12 amino acids. Looked up from germline, CDR1 is SGHRS and CDR2 is YFSETQ. Trimming removed 7 bases at V and 0 bases at J, with 6 bases between. The CDR3 is CASRDSTDTQYF. The CDR3 nucleotides are TGCGCCAGCCGGGACAGCACAGATACGCAGTATTTT.

CDR3 coding DNA: TGTGCCAGTGGTAACTATGAGCAGTTCTTC. Encoded protein: CASGNYEQFF. V gene TRBV19 combines with J gene TRBJ2-1; D is undetermined. Trimming took 8 bases from V and 8 from J, leaving 7 bases between them. CDR3 length: 10 residues. CDR1 and CDR2 (germline): LNHDA, SQIVND (reference sequence).

The chain is built from TRBV5-1 and TRBJ1-1; D gene uncertain. The CDR3 consists of 14 residues. Trimming left V 0 bases short and J 3 bases short, with 9 bases between. CDR1 is SGHRS, CDR2 YFSETQ, per germline. Here the CDR3 DNA reads TGCGCCAGCAGCTTGGTTAGAATGGACACTGAAGCTTTCTTT. It translates to CASSLVRMDTEAFF. Combining the CDR3 with reference TRBV5-1 and TRBJ1-1 gives the whole variable domain KAGVTQTPRYLIKTRGQQVTLSCSPISGHRSVSWYQQTPGQGLQFLFEYFSETQRNKGNFPGRFSGRQFSNSRSEMNVSTLELGDSALYLCASSLVRMDTEAFFGQGTRLTVV.

In DNA, the CDR3 is TGTGCCAGCAGCTTTAGACGGATCCAAGAGACCCAGTACTTC. It encodes CASSFRRIQETQYF. The chain has TRBV7-8 and TRBJ2-5; D is ambiguous. Trimming stripped 3 bases from V and 1 base from J, with 9 bases between. CDR3 size: 14 residues. CDR1 and CDR2 (germline): SGHVS, FQNEAQ.

The chain carries TRBV2 and TRBJ1-1, with TRBD1 as a possible D gene (5 bases). Germline values: CDR1 SNHLY, CDR2 FYNNEI. The germline V and J ends were trimmed by 3 bases and 5 bases, with 13 bases remaining between them. This CDR3 region has 14 residues. CDR3 residues: CASSEGRGRTEAFF. CDR3 DNA: TGTGCCAGCAGTGAGGGCCGGGGCAGAACTGAAGCTTTCTTT.

The chain employs TRBV10-1 and TRBJ2-1; 9 positions agree with TRBD1. Germline loops: CDR1 WNHNN, CDR2 SYGVQD (reference sequence). The CDR3 is 11 residues long. The DNA of the CDR3 is TGCAGGACAGGGGCCTACAATGAGCAGTTCTTC. Encoded protein: CRTGAYNEQFF.

V and J are TRBV27 and TRBJ2-3; 11 bases line up with TRBD2. CDR1 MNHEY and CDR2 SMNVEV come from the germline V gene (reference sequence). This CDR3 spans 15 amino acids. J gave up 5 bases and V 3 bases, and 4 bases lay outside the gene matches. CDR3 sequence: CASSLGLAGGDTQYF. CDR3 DNA: TGTGCCAGCAGTTTGGGGCTAGCGGGAGGAGATACGCAGTATTTT.

The chain recombines TRBV11-1 with TRBJ2-1, with D perhaps matching TRBD1 or TRBD2 (5 bases each). The CDR3 sequence is 16 residues long. Germline V lookup: CDR1 SGHAT, CDR2 FQDESV (reference sequence). V was cut by 5 bases and J by 5 bases, with 19 bases left in between. CDR3 sequence: CASSPFSPGRDNEQFF. The CDR3 region has the DNA TGTGCCAGCAGCCCCTTCTCCCCGGGACGGGACAATGAGCAGTTCTTC.

The CDR3 nucleotides read TGCGCCAGCAGTGGTTCTAGCGGGAGAGGGGAGCAGTTCTTC. This codes for CASSGSSGRGEQFF. J is TRBJ2-1 and V is TRBV10-2; 10 bases map to TRBD2. The CDR3 is made up of 14 amino acids. Germline V gene sequence: CDR1 WSHSY, CDR2 SAAADI. The J segment lost 10 bases and the V segment lost 4 bases, leaving 7 bases of the junction unmatched.

The chain employs TRBV7-2 and TRBJ2-3, with D uncertain. This CDR3 is built from 12 residues. The germline V gene encodes CDR1 SGHTA and CDR2 FQGNSA. V lost 3 bases, J lost 6 bases, and 7 bases lay in between. The CDR3: CASSFSRDTQYF. The CDR3 bases are TGTGCCAGCAGCTTCTCAAGGGATACGCAGTATTTT.

The V and J genes are TRBV2 and TRBJ2-3; 11 bases align to TRBD2. The germline gives CDR1 SNHLY, CDR2 FYNNEI. Unmatched junction bases numbered 6, after V lost 7 bases and J lost 3 bases. The CDR3 consists of 15 residues. In DNA, the CDR3 is TGTGCCAGCATCCGACTAGCGGGAAGTACAGATACGCAGTATTTT. It is translated as CASIRLAGSTDTQYF.

J is TRBJ1-4 and V is TRBV5-8, with D possibly matching TRBD1 (5 bases). The CDR3 has 17 amino acids. CDR1 is SGHTS, CDR2 YDEGEE, per germline. Trimming stripped 2 bases from V and 6 bases from J, with 20 bases between. The CDR3 reads CASSFALLGPSDEKLFF. CDR3 DNA: TGTGCCAGCAGCTTTGCCCTTCTGGGACCTTCGGATGAAAAACTGTTTTTT.

The chain combines TRBV30 with TRBJ1-1, with D unresolved. Germline V CDR1 and CDR2: GTSNPN, SVGIG (reference sequence). CDR3 length: 17 residues. Trimming removed 0 bases from V and 2 bases from J, with 19 bases in between. The CDR3 DNA reads TGTGCCTGGAGTGTAGCGGGTGTATCAGGAGTAAACACTGAAGCTTTCTTT. It encodes CAWSVAGVSGVNTEAFF. Together with reference TRBV30 and TRBJ1-1, the CDR3 gives the full variable domain: SQTIHQWPATLVQPVGSPLSLECTVEGTSNPNLYWYRQAAGRGLQLLFYSVGIGQISSEVPQNLSASRPQDRQFILSSKKLLLSDSGFYLCAWSVAGVSGVNTEAFFGQGTRLTVV.